This TCR beta chain was sequenced during a study of CD8 T cells in ankylosing spondylitis. For TCR beta, libraries came from quantitative 5'-RACE with molecular barcodes. Using its own MiXCR run on the 5' RACE reads, TCRdb lists one record per CDR3 protein. This table has under 450,000 distinct CDR3 sequences, roughly 15% appearing once. Notes on the study in general: Reportedly, disease-linked clones are significantly enriched in ankylosing spondylitis patients' matched synovial fluid. A motif in TCR beta, a set of under ten highly homologous variants, appeared characteristic of ankylosing spondylitis blood. Disease-associated clones were CD8+ and fairly uncommon in peripheral blood.

As to this clonotype: Its antigen remains unidentified.

This TCR was sampled from a male donor with ankylosing spondylitis. The sample taken for sequencing was blood, either unsorted or a sorted T cell fraction (not recorded which).

CDR3 DNA: TGCAGTGCTAGAACCAGGGGTAACACCGGGGAGCTGTTTTTT. Protein: CSARTRGNTGELFF. The chain employs TRBV20-1 and TRBJ2-2, with a possible D match to TRBD1 (6 bases). CDR3 length equals 14 residues. V lost 2 bases, J lost 2 bases, and 9 bases lay in between. CDR1 and CDR2 (germline): DFQATT, SNEGSKA (reference sequence).